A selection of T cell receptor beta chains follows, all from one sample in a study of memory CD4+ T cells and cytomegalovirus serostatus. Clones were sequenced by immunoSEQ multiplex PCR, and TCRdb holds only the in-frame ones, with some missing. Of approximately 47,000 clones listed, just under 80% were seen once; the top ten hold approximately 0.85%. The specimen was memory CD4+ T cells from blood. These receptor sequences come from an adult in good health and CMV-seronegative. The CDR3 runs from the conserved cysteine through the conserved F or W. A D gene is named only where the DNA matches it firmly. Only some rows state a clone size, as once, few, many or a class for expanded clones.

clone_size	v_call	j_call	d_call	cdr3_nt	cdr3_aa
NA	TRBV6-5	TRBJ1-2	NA	TGTGCCAGCACCCGCTGGAGGAACTATGGCTACACCTTC	CASTRWRNYGYTF
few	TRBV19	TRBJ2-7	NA	TGTGCCAGTAGTATCTCCTACAGTATAGGCGAGCAGTACTTC	CASSISYSIGEQYF
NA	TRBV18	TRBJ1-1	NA	TGTGCCAGCTCACCACAGGGGAACACTGAAGCTTTCTTT	CASSPQGNTEAFF
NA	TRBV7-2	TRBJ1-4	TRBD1	TGTGCCAGCAGCTTACAGGGGGCGGGTGAAAAACTGTTTTTT	CASSLQGAGEKLFF
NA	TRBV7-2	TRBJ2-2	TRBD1	TGTGCCAGCAGCTTAGGGGACAGGCCTTTACTTGGCGGGCTGTTTTTT	CASSLGDRPLLGGLFF
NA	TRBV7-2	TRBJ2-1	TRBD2	TGTGCCAGCAGCTTAGGGCGGGGGAGTTACAATGAGCAGTTCTTC	CASSLGRGSYNEQFF
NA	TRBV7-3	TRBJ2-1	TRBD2	TGTGCCAGCAGCCTTGCGGGGGACTCCTACAATGAGCAGTTCTTC	CASSLAGDSYNEQFF
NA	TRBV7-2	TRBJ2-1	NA	TGTGCCAGCAGCAAAGAGGGCGGGTACAATGAGCAGTTCTTC	CASSKEGGYNEQFF
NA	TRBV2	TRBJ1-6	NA	TGTGCCAGCAGTGTTGAGTCATCACAGGTTGGTTCACCCCTCCACTTT	CASSVESSQVGSPLHF
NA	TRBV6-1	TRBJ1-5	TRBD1	TGTGCCAGCAGCTGGTCGGGACAGGACAATCAGCCCCAGCATTTT	CASSWSGQDNQPQHF
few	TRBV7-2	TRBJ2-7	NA	TGTGCCAGCAGCTTAGCCATCCGGGCCGAGCAGTACTTC	CASSLAIRAEQYF
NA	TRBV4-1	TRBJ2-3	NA	TGCGCCAGCAGAAGGGGGGAGGGCGTAGATACGCAGTATTTT	CASRRGEGVDTQYF
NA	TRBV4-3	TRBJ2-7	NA	TGCGCCAGCAGCAAGGGACTCAATCCTGGGAACTACGAGCAGTACTTC	CASSKGLNPGNYEQYF
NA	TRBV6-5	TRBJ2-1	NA	TGTGCCAGCAGTCCTTACCTTTCCTCCTACAATGAGCAGTTCTTC	CASSPYLSSYNEQFF
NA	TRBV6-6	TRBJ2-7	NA	TGTGCCAGCAGTTACGATCTAGCCCAATCCTACGAGCAGTACTTC	CASSYDLAQSYEQYF
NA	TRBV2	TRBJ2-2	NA	TGTGCCAGCAGTTTACTAGCTTCCGGGGAGCTGTTTTTT	CASSLLASGELFF
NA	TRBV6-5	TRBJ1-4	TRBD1	TGTGCCAGCAGTCTGGGGACAGCCATTAATGAAAAACTGTTTTTT	CASSLGTAINEKLFF
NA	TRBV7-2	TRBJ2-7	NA	TGTGCCAGCAGCTTGAACAGGGCGTCCTACGAGCAGTACTTC	CASSLNRASYEQYF
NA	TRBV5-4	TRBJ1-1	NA	TGTGCCAGCAGCTTGTCTCAGGGGAGGACTGAAGCTTTCTTT	CASSLSQGRTEAFF
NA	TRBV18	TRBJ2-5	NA	TGTGCCAGCTCACCAGAGGCGCTTAAAGAGACCCAGTACTTC	CASSPEALKETQYF
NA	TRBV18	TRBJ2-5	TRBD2	TGTGCCAGCTCACCGCCCTCTAGCGGGGGGGCGAAGACCCAGTACTTC	CASSPPSSGGAKTQYF
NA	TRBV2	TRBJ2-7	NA	TGTGCCAGCCAATTGGGGATTACCCCCTACGAGCAGTACTTC	CASQLGITPYEQYF
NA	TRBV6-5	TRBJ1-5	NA	TGTGCCAGCAGTGCCCTAGGAGGTAGCAATCAGCCCCAGCATTTT	CASSALGGSNQPQHF
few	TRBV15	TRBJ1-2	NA	TGTGCCACCAGGGGGGACACCCTTAACTATGGCTACACCTTC	CATRGDTLNYGYTF
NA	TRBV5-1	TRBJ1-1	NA	TGCGCCAGCAGCACCCAGGCAGGGGCGGCGGCTGAAGCTTTCTTT	CASSTQAGAAAEAFF
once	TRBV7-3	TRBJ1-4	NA	TGTGCCAGCAGCTTGGGGATGGGGGGCGCTAATGAAAAACTGTTTTTT	CASSLGMGGANEKLFF
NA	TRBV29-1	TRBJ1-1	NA	TGCAGCGTTGAAGGACAGGCGAACACTGAAGCTTTCTTT	CSVEGQANTEAFF
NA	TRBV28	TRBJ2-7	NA	TGTGCCAGCATGGGGTTCAAAGGGTCCTACGAGCAGTACTTC	CASMGFKGSYEQYF
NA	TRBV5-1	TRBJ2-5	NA	TGCGCCAGCCTATGGCAAGAGACCCAGTACTTC	CASLWQETQYF
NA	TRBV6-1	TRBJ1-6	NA	TGTGCCAGCAGTGGAAGGTCAGACTCCTATAATTCACCCCTCCACTTT	CASSGRSDSYNSPLHF
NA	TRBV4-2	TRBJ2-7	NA	TGTGCCAGCAGCCAAGAGGTCCGGTACGAGCAGTACTTC	CASSQEVRYEQYF
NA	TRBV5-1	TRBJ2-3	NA	TGCGCCAGCAGCTTGGGGAATCCCCACACAGATACGCAGTATTTT	CASSLGNPHTDTQYF
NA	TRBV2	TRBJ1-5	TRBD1	TGTGCCAGCAGCACTCGGACAGGGAGAACTAGCAATCAGCCCCAGCATTTT	CASSTRTGRTSNQPQHF
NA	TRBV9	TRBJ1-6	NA	TGTGCCAGCGCCTCGGGGCCCGTCAATTCACCCCTCCACTTT	CASASGPVNSPLHF
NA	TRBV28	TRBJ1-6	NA	TGTGCCAGCAGTTTGGGGCAGTATAATTCACCCCTCCACTTT	CASSLGQYNSPLHF
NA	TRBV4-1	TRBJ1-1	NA	TGCGCCAGCAGCCCTCTCGACTGGGGTGAAGCTTTCTTT	CASSPLDWGEAFF
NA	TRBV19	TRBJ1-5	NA	TGTGCCAGTAGTATTTGGGGCAGCTCTAAGCCCCAGCATTTT	CASSIWGSSKPQHF
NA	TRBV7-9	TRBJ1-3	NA	TGTGCCAGCAGCCTAGATGAGCCCACGGGGGATTACTCTGGAAACACCATATATTTT	CASSLDEPTGDYSGNTIYF
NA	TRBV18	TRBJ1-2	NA	TGTGCCAGCTCACCCGAAACGGGACAACCCTATGGCTACACCTTC	CASSPETGQPYGYTF
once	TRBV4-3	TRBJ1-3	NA	TGCGCCAGCAGCCAAGATGGCGCGGGCACCATATATTTT	CASSQDGAGTIYF
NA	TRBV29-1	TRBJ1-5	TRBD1	TGCAGCGTTGGACAGGGAGTCGGTAGGCCCCAGCATTTT	CSVGQGVGRPQHF